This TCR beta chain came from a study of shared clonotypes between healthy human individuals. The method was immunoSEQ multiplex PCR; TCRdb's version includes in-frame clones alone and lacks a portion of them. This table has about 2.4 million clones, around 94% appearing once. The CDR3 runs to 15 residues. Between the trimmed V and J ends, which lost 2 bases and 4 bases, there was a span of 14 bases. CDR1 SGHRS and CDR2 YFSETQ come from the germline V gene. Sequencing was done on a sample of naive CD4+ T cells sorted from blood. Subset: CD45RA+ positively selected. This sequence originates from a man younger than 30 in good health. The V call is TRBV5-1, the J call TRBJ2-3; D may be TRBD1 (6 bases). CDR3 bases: TGCGCCAGCAGCTTCACAGGGCGATCCCCAGATACGCAGTATTTT. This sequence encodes CASSFTGRSPDTQYF.